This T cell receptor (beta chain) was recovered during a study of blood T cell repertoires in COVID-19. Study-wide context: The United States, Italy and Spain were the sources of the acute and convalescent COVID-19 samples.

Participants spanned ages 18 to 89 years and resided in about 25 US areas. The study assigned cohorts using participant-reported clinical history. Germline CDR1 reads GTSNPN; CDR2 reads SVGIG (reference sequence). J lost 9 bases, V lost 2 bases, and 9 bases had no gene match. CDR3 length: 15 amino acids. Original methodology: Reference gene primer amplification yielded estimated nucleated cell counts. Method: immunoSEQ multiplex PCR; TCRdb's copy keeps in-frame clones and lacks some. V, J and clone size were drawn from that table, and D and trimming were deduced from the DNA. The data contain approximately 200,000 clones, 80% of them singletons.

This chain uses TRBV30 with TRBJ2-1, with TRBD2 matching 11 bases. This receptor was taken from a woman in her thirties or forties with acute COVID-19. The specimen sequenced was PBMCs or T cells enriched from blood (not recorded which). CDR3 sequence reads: CAWSRLAGGLIEQFF. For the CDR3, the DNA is TGTGCCTGGAGTCGCCTAGCGGGAGGTCTAATTGAGCAGTTCTTC.